A selection of T cell receptor beta chains follows, all from one sample in a study of OX40 agonist ivuxolimab in advanced cancers. TCRdb's copy holds only in-frame clones and misses some; the assay was immunoSEQ multiplex PCR. The data hold 25,000 to 40,000 clones, with 85% to 95% observed a single time. This specimen was CD4+ or CD8+ T cells sorted from blood, taken in a trial of the OX40 agonist ivuxolimab. Receptors were obtained from an adult with an advanced solid tumor such as melanoma, head and neck, liver or kidney cancer. Both conserved end residues are part of each CDR3. Fields, in order: V gene, J gene, clone size, D gene, CDR3 protein, CDR3 DNA. A D gene is named only where the DNA matches it firmly. Clone size, where shown, is once, few, many, or a class for clones that have expanded.

v_gene: TRBV5-4; j_gene: TRBJ2-7; abundance: NA; d_gene: NA; CDR3aa: CASSHGVEQYF; CDR3nt: TGTGCCAGCAGTCACGGAGTCGAGCAGTACTTC
v_gene: TRBV6-5; j_gene: TRBJ1-6; abundance: NA; d_gene: NA; CDR3aa: CASTISTYNSPLHF; CDR3nt: TGTGCCAGCACGATAAGCACCTATAATTCACCCCTCCACTTT
v_gene: TRBV29-1; j_gene: TRBJ2-1; abundance: NA; d_gene: TRBD2; CDR3aa: CSVVFWRGGPNEQFF; CDR3nt: TGCAGCGTTGTTTTCTGGCGGGGGGGCCCCAATGAGCAGTTCTTC
v_gene: TRBV29-1; j_gene: TRBJ1-1; abundance: NA; d_gene: NA; CDR3aa: CSVKGGGGEAFF; CDR3nt: TGCAGCGTAAAGGGTGGGGGGGGTGAAGCTTTCTTT
v_gene: TRBV19; j_gene: TRBJ1-5; abundance: NA; d_gene: TRBD1; CDR3aa: CASRDRDRGNQPQHF; CDR3nt: TGTGCCAGTAGGGACCGGGACAGGGGCAATCAGCCCCAGCATTTT
v_gene: TRBV10-3; j_gene: TRBJ1-5; abundance: NA; d_gene: NA; CDR3aa: CAISESYQPQHF; CDR3nt: TGTGCCATCAGTGAGTCTTATCAGCCCCAGCATTTT
v_gene: TRBV7-9; j_gene: TRBJ1-4; abundance: few; d_gene: NA; CDR3aa: CASSSNRETNEKLFF; CDR3nt: TGTGCCAGCAGCTCAAACAGGGAAACTAATGAAAAACTGTTTTTT
v_gene: TRBV5-5; j_gene: TRBJ2-7; abundance: NA; d_gene: TRBD2; CDR3aa: CASSPALGGLEQYF; CDR3nt: TGTGCCAGCAGCCCGGCCCTGGGAGGGCTCGAGCAGTACTTC
v_gene: TRBV28; j_gene: TRBJ2-5; abundance: NA; d_gene: NA; CDR3aa: CASSLFGFWYF; CDR3nt: TGTGCCAGCAGTTTATTCGGGTTCTGGTACTTC
v_gene: TRBV7-9; j_gene: TRBJ2-7; abundance: NA; d_gene: TRBD2; CDR3aa: CASSTPLAGSAPYEQYF; CDR3nt: TGTGCCAGCAGCACGCCCCTAGCGGGGAGTGCCCCCTACGAGCAGTACTTC
v_gene: TRBV5-1; j_gene: TRBJ1-1; abundance: NA; d_gene: NA; CDR3aa: CASSLRMNTEAFF; CDR3nt: TGCGCCAGCAGCTTGAGAATGAACACTGAAGCTTTCTTT
v_gene: TRBV19; j_gene: TRBJ1-2; abundance: NA; d_gene: NA; CDR3aa: CASTPDSYGYTF; CDR3nt: TGTGCCAGTACCCCGGACAGCTATGGCTACACCTTC
v_gene: TRBV4-2; j_gene: TRBJ2-1; abundance: NA; d_gene: TRBD2; CDR3aa: CASSQVGSGGLPFYNEQFF; CDR3nt: TGTGCCAGCAGCCAAGTTGGATCGGGGGGGCTTCCCTTCTACAATGAGCAGTTCTTC
v_gene: TRBV4-3; j_gene: TRBJ2-7; abundance: NA; d_gene: TRBD2; CDR3aa: CASSQENWEGNEQYF; CDR3nt: TGCGCCAGCAGCCAAGAAAATTGGGAGGGCAACGAGCAGTACTTC
v_gene: TRBV28; j_gene: TRBJ2-3; abundance: NA; d_gene: TRBD1; CDR3aa: CASSNGQGVTDTQYF; CDR3nt: TGTGCCAGCAGTAACGGACAGGGTGTCACAGATACGCAGTATTTT
v_gene: TRBV5-1; j_gene: TRBJ2-1; abundance: NA; d_gene: TRBD2; CDR3aa: CASSLSETSEWGNEQFF; CDR3nt: TGCGCCAGCAGCTTATCCGAGACTAGCGAATGGGGGAATGAGCAGTTCTTC
v_gene: TRBV29-1; j_gene: TRBJ1-1; abundance: NA; d_gene: NA; CDR3aa: CSVWDTENTEAFF; CDR3nt: TGCAGCGTTTGGGACACTGAGAACACTGAAGCTTTCTTT
v_gene: TRBV7-9; j_gene: TRBJ1-2; abundance: NA; d_gene: NA; CDR3aa: CASSLDMNYGYTF; CDR3nt: TGTGCCAGCAGCTTAGACATGAACTATGGCTACACCTTC